Following are 30 T cell receptor beta chains from one sample sequenced in a study of blood T cell repertoires in COVID-19. Libraries were prepared by immunoSEQ multiplex PCR; TCRdb keeps only in-frame clonotypes and omits some of them. The sample carries around 250,000 clones, 91% recorded once. Material: PBMCs or T cells enriched from blood (not recorded which). The receptors were sampled from a human donor in a cohort exposed to, infected with or recovered from COVID-19 (not recorded which). The donor label of this sample is uncertain.

The genes are TRBV5-1 and TRBJ2-7; no reliable D call. This CDR3 region has 13 residues. Trimming left V 1 base short and J 5 bases short, with 10 bases between. From germline, CDR1 is SGHRS and CDR2 YFSETQ. The DNA for the CDR3 is TGCGCCAGCAGCTTGATTTCGAGCCACGAGCAGTACTTC. Its protein product is CASSLISSHEQYF.

This clone was counted a single time. The genes are TRBV6-5 and TRBJ1-6; D may be TRBD1 (5 bases). Trimming left V 10 bases short and J 3 bases short, with 16 bases between. CDR3 length: 15 residues. The germline V gene has CDR1 MNHEY and CDR2 SVGAGI. The CDR3 DNA reads as TGTGCCACCCGGGGGGGGACCTACTATAATTCACCCCTCCACTTT. It translates to CATRGGTYYNSPLHF.

The chain links TRBV7-8 to TRBJ1-2; 7 bases are a match to TRBD1. The CDR3 loop spans 14 amino acids. V was pared by 2 bases and J by 5 bases, with 5 bases of the junction left unmatched. CDR1 SGHVS and CDR2 FQNEAQ come from the germline V gene. The CDR3 sequence is CASSLTQQGYGYTF. The CDR3 DNA reads as TGTGCCAGCAGCTTAACCCAACAGGGGTATGGCTACACCTTC.

This clone was observed once. The rearrangement uses TRBV10-3 and TRBJ1-1; D may be TRBD1 (5 bases). Trimming left V 0 bases short and J 6 bases short, with 14 bases between. There are 15 residues in the CDR3. Germline V lookup: CDR1 ENHRY, CDR2 SYGVKD. DNA of the CDR3: TGTGCCATCAGTGAGTCCCTTATCGCGGGGGCTGAAGCTTTCTTT. Encoded protein: CAISESLIAGAEAFF.

The chain has TRBV14 and TRBJ1-4, with a weak D call TRBD1 (5 bases). Per germline, CDR1 SGHDN and CDR2 FVKESK. This CDR3 contains 15 residues. V shed 5 bases and J shed 8 bases, with 18 bases lying between them. CDR3 DNA sequence: TGTGCCAGCAGCGAGAACGGGGCGGGGGACGAAAAACTGTTTTTT. Amino acid sequence: CASSENGAGDEKLFF. The full variable domain, in which reference TRBV14 and TRBJ1-4 provide the parts outside the CDR3, is EAGVTQFPSHSVIEKGQTVTLRCDPISGHDNLYWYRRVMGKEIKFLLHFVKESKQDESGMPNNRFLAERTGGTYSTLKVQPAELEDSGVYFCASSENGAGDEKLFFGSGTQLSVL.

The J gene is TRBJ2-7, the V gene TRBV7-2; no definite D call. Germline V lookup: CDR1 SGHTA, CDR2 FQGNSA. The CDR3 has 16 residues. V dropped 1 base and J dropped 3 bases, with 16 bases sitting between them. CDR3 nucleotides: TGTGCCAGCAGCTTAGGGGTGGGTGGCGGTTTCTACGAGCAGTACTTC. The encoded protein is CASSLGVGGGFYEQYF. The variable domain in full, completed from reference TRBV7-2 and TRBJ2-7, reads GAGVSQSPSNKVTEKGKDVELRCDPISGHTALYWYRQSLGQGLEFLIYFQGNSAPDKSGLPSDRFSAERTGGSVSTLTIQRTQQEDSAVYLCASSLGVGGGFYEQYFGPGTRLTVT.

The chain employs TRBV11-2 and TRBJ1-1; no clear D gene. This CDR3 is 15 amino acids long. CDR1 and CDR2 (germline): SGHAT, FQNNGV. Trimming took 5 bases from V and 2 from J, leaving 15 bases between them. CDR3 protein: CASSALLGRNTEAFF. The CDR3 DNA sequence: TGTGCCAGCAGCGCCCTGCTGGGCAGAAACACTGAAGCTTTCTTT.

V is TRBV6-1 and J is TRBJ1-5; D not certain. CDR3 length: 14 residues. Germline assignment: CDR1 MNHNS and CDR2 SASEGT. The ends were cut back, 6 bases at V and 0 bases at J, with 9 bases in the middle. CDR3 nucleotides: TGTGCCAGCAGCCCGTATAATAGCAATCAGCCCCAGCATTTT. As protein: CASSPYNSNQPQHF.

The chain is built from TRBV5-1 and TRBJ2-3; TRBD2 aligns across 8 bases. CDR3 length equals 13 residues. Germline V gene data show CDR1 as SGHRS and CDR2 as YFSETQ. J was trimmed by 1 base and V by 6 bases; bases with no gene match: 1. CDR3 residues: CASMGLGTDTQYF. Here the CDR3 DNA reads TGCGCCAGCATGGGACTAGGCACAGATACGCAGTATTTT.

The chain uses TRBV27 and TRBJ1-6, with D perhaps matching TRBD1 (6 bases). The CDR3 has 15 amino acids. The ends were cut back, 8 bases at V and 2 bases at J, with 13 bases in the middle. From germline, CDR1 is MNHEY and CDR2 SMNVEV (reference sequence). The CDR3 loop is CASSPKGAYNSPLHF. CDR3 DNA: TGTGCCAGCTCCCCTAAGGGGGCCTATAATTCACCCCTCCACTTT.

The V gene is TRBV10-2, the J gene TRBJ2-1, with TRBD2 identical over 11 bases. Germline V gene sequence: CDR1 WSHSY, CDR2 SAAADI. With 8 bases clipped from V and 5 bases from J, the junction kept 8 bases outside the gene matches. This CDR3 region has 15 residues. CDR3 amino acids: CASGDLLAGDNEQFF. For the CDR3, the DNA is TGCGCCAGCGGAGACTTACTAGCGGGAGACAATGAGCAGTTCTTC.

J is TRBJ1-2 and V is TRBV30, with 8 bases identical to TRBD1. CDR3 length equals 15 residues. Germline assignment: CDR1 GTSNPN and CDR2 SVGIG (reference sequence). V lost 0 bases, J lost 2 bases, and 5 bases stayed unmatched. The CDR3 region has the DNA TGTGCCTGGAGTGTCGGACAGGGCGCAAACTATGGCTACACCTTC. Translated: CAWSVGQGANYGYTF.

The V and J genes are TRBV19 and TRBJ2-7; D possibly corresponds to TRBD1 (5 bases). Per germline, CDR1 LNHDA and CDR2 SQIVND (reference sequence). V lost 6 bases and J 5 bases, leaving 14 bases between the germline ends. The CDR3 consists of 13 residues. The CDR3 DNA is TGTGCCAGTAGCTACTTAGGGGTCCACGAGCAGTACTTC. Translation: CASSYLGVHEQYF.

The rearrangement links TRBV5-1 to TRBJ2-7; 10 bases line up with TRBD1. CDR3 length: 15 amino acids. Looked up from germline, CDR1 is SGHRS and CDR2 is YFSETQ. With 0 bases clipped from V and 4 bases from J, the junction kept 4 bases outside the gene matches. For the CDR3, the DNA is TGCGCCAGCAGCTTGGGAGACAGGGGGCAGTACGAGCAGTACTTC. This translates into CASSLGDRGQYEQYF.

The chain joins TRBV5-1 to TRBJ2-1; TRBD2 matches 16 bases. The CDR3 spans 18 residues. Trimming cost V 3 bases and J 0 bases; bases outside gene matches: 3. Germline values: CDR1 SGHRS, CDR2 YFSETQ. DNA of the CDR3: TGCGCCAGCAGCTCGGGACTAGCGGGGGGGAGCTCCTACAATGAGCAGTTCTTC. Encoded protein: CASSSGLAGGSSYNEQFF.

This clone came up once. The chain combines TRBV12-5 with TRBJ2-5; no reliable D call. Trimming took 6 bases from V and 5 from J, leaving 7 bases between them. The CDR3 is made up of 11 amino acids. CDR1 is LGHNT, CDR2 FRNRAP, per germline. CDR3 sequence: CASGPRETQYF. In DNA, the CDR3 is TGTGCTAGTGGCCCCCGGGAGACCCAGTACTTC.

The chain carries TRBV13 and TRBJ1-1; D not certain. CDR1 and CDR2 from the germline V gene are PRHDT and FYEKMQ (reference sequence). V lost 2 bases and J 8 bases, leaving 6 bases between the germline ends. The CDR3 consists of 11 residues. CDR3 protein: CASSLLPEAFF. The CDR3 DNA sequence: TGTGCCAGCAGCTTACTACCAGAAGCTTTCTTT.

The chain uses TRBV18 and TRBJ1-1, with D perhaps matching TRBD1 (6 bases). With 3 bases removed from V and 3 bases from J, the gap between germline ends came to 17 bases. The germline gives CDR1 KGHSH, CDR2 LQKENI. The CDR3 spans 16 residues. CDR3 loop: CASSPQGLRGDTEAFF. CDR3 DNA: TGTGCCAGCTCACCCCAGGGGCTCCGAGGGGACACTGAAGCTTTCTTT.

The DNA of the CDR3 is TGTGCCAGCTCACCGGGACAGGCTAGCACAGATACGCAGTATTTT. This sequence encodes CASSPGQASTDTQYF. J is TRBJ2-3 and V is TRBV18; 8 nucleotides line up with TRBD1. V was clipped by 3 bases and J by 0 bases; unmatched bases: 2. Germline V gene data show CDR1 as KGHSH and CDR2 as LQKENI. The CDR3 has 15 amino acids.

As regards this clone: This CDR3 is also generated by other DNA sequences in the sample. The chain joins TRBV9 to TRBJ2-7, with 7 positions matching TRBD1. Germline CDR1 reads SGDLS; CDR2 reads YYNGEE. This CDR3 spans 14 amino acids. J was trimmed by 0 bases and V by 4 bases; bases with no gene match: 4. CDR3 DNA: TGTGCCAGCAGCCCCCGACAGGGCTCCTACGAGCAGTACTTC. Its protein is CASSPRQGSYEQYF.

This chain joins TRBV21-1 and TRBJ2-5; the table names TRBD1, a call not compared with the DNA. TRBV21-1 is reported as a pseudogene. The CDR3 is made up of 16 amino acids. CDR3 protein: CASSKGAPGAGETQYF. In nucleotides, the CDR3 is TGTGCCAGCAGCAAGGGGGCGCCTGGGGCTGGGGAGACCCAGTACTTC.

The V gene is TRBV11-2, the J gene TRBJ2-6, with D possibly being TRBD2 (5 bases). V dropped 1 base and J dropped 1 base, with 5 bases sitting between them. Germline CDR1 reads SGHAT; CDR2 reads FQNNGV. The CDR3 consists of 15 residues. CDR3 amino acids: CASSLGRSGANVLTF. As DNA, the CDR3 is TGTGCCAGCAGCTTAGGGAGGTCTGGGGCCAACGTCCTGACTTTC.

This chain joins TRBV9 and TRBJ2-1; 14 nucleotides agree with TRBD2. Germline assignment: CDR1 SGDLS and CDR2 YYNGEE. The CDR3 runs 18 residues. J gave up 1 base and V 3 bases, and 6 bases lay outside the gene matches. As DNA, the CDR3 is TGTGCCAGCAGCGCCGGGACTAGCGGGGGTTTTTCCTACAATGAGCAGTTCTTC. Its translation is CASSAGTSGGFSYNEQFF.

This clone was counted once. The genes are TRBV4-3 and TRBJ1-1; 8 nucleotides agree with TRBD1. Per the germline V gene, CDR1 is LGHNA and CDR2 is YSLEER. The CDR3 loop spans 13 amino acids. The V segment lost 0 bases and the J segment 8 bases; nucleotides outside the gene matches: 2. The CDR3: CASSQDWTGEAFF. The CDR3, as DNA: TGCGCCAGCAGCCAAGATTGGACAGGGGAAGCTTTCTTT.

V usage is TRBV29-1 and J usage is TRBJ1-1; D not resolved. CDR1 and CDR2 (germline): SQVTM, ANQGSEA. This CDR3 region has 12 residues. Trimming removed 1 base from V and 3 bases from J, with 6 bases in between. The CDR3 region is CSVEGRDTEAFF. As DNA, the CDR3 is TGCAGCGTTGAAGGGAGGGACACTGAAGCTTTCTTT.

CDR3 nucleotide sequence: TGTGCCAGCAGCACTATACCCGGAGGAGGGGAGCAGTACTTC. This codes for CASSTIPGGGEQYF. The genes are TRBV7-9 and TRBJ2-7; perhaps TRBD2 as D (6 bases). This CDR3 contains 14 residues. The germline V gene has CDR1 SEHNR and CDR2 FQNEAQ (reference sequence). Trimming shortened V by 5 bases and J by 7 bases, and 18 bases separated the two germline ends.

The CDR3 sequence is CASSHNRGKAFF. The CDR3 DNA reads as TGTGCCAGCAGTCACAACAGGGGAAAGGCTTTCTTT. The chain recombines TRBV14 with TRBJ1-1; TRBD1 matches at 7 bases. CDR3 length: 12 residues. V shed 6 bases and J 11 bases; nucleotides not matched to a gene: 9. In germline, CDR1 is SGHDN, CDR2 FVKESK.

The chain links TRBV2 to TRBJ1-5; D remains ambiguous. In germline, CDR1 is SNHLY, CDR2 FYNNEI. V dropped 0 bases and J dropped 4 bases, with 7 bases sitting between them. CDR3 size: 14 residues. CDR3 in DNA: TGTGCCAGCAGTGAAGCTCTCGGGAATCAGCCCCAGCATTTT. This translates into CASSEALGNQPQHF.

The J gene is TRBJ1-3, the V gene TRBV30, with D possibly TRBD1 on 6 matching bases. This CDR3 is 13 amino acids long. V lost 4 bases, J lost 5 bases, and 12 bases lay in between. The germline V gene encodes CDR1 GTSNPN and CDR2 SVGIG (reference sequence). In nucleotides, the CDR3 is TGTGCCTGGATGCAGGGGATAAGAAACACCATATATTTT. Translation: CAWMQGIRNTIYF. Supplemented by reference TRBV30 and TRBJ1-3, the full variable domain reads SQTIHQWPATLVQPVGSPLSLECTVEGTSNPNLYWYRQAAGRGLQLLFYSVGIGQISSEVPQNLSASRPQDRQFILSSKKLLLSDSGFYLCAWMQGIRNTIYFGEGSWLTVV.

The rearrangement joins TRBV24-1 to TRBJ1-5; the D is unclear. The CDR3 is 15 amino acids. V was shortened by 3 bases and J by 4 bases, with 12 bases between the two germline ends. Per germline, CDR1 KGHDR and CDR2 SFDVKD. CDR3 coding DNA: TGTGCCACCAGTGATGGCGGACGGACTAATCAGCCCCAGCATTTT. Its protein product is CATSDGGRTNQPQHF.